The 20 T cell receptor beta chains below come from one sample, sequenced in a study of T cell repertoires in cytomegalovirus infection. TCRdb processed the reads anew with MiXCR; each CDR3 protein has one entry. The sample includes 200,000 to 300,000 distinct CDR3 sequences, around 15% seen only once; the top ten take roughly 8.7%. Sequenced material: PBMCs. The receptors derive from a human donor in good health (CMV status not recorded). Some clones in this sample may be carry-over from other donors' samples.

As concerns this clonotype: Just one base apart from a much larger clone, this may be a read error. The chain is built from TRBV7-2 and TRBJ1-6; D perhaps matches TRBD1 (5 bases). The CDR3 totals 15 residues. The germline CDR1 and CDR2 sequences are SGHTA and FQGNSA. Trimming pared 1 base from V and 10 bases from J, leaving 14 bases between. CDR3 nucleotides: TGTGCCAGCAGCTTAGGGGTACAGGCGCGCTCACCCCTCCACTTT. Its protein product is CASSLGVQARSPLHF. The variable domain in full, completed from reference TRBV7-2 and TRBJ1-6, reads GAGVSQSPSNKVTEKGKDVELRCDPISGHTALYWYRQSLGQGLEFLIYFQGNSAPDKSGLPSDRFSAERTGGSVSTLTIQRTQQEDSAVYLCASSLGVQARSPLHFGNGTRLTVT.

This clonotype occurred many times. J is TRBJ2-5 and V is TRBV7-6, with 12 bases fitting TRBD2. Germline lookup yields CDR1 SGHVS and CDR2 FNYEAQ. J lost 5 bases, V lost 5 bases, and 18 bases had no gene match. The CDR3 consists of 19 residues. CDR3 sequence (DNA): TGTGCCAGCAGCCCCAGCGGAGGTGGGACTAGCGGGCTGCTGGAGACCCAGTACTTC. Amino acids: CASSPSGGGTSGLLETQYF.

The sample holds many counts of this clonotype. This chain joins TRBV28 and TRBJ2-7; D remains ambiguous. Per germline, CDR1 MDHEN and CDR2 SYDVKM. This CDR3 spans 14 amino acids. Trimming shortened V by 1 base and J by 6 bases, and 13 bases separated the two germline ends. Here the CDR3 reads CASSLFEDFGEQYF. The CDR3 bases are TGTGCCAGCAGTTTATTCGAGGATTTTGGCGAGCAGTACTTC.

This clonotype has only a few counts. The chain links TRBV25-1 to TRBJ2-2; perhaps TRBD2 as D (6 bases). The CDR3 is made up of 16 amino acids. V lost 4 bases, J lost 4 bases, and 16 bases lay in between. Germline V gives CDR1 MGHDK, CDR2 SYGVNS. The DNA for the CDR3 is TGTGCCAGCAGTGGGAGTGGGACTCCCTTCACCGGGGAGCTGTTTTTT. It translates to CASSGSGTPFTGELFF.

The gene calls are TRBV20-1 and TRBJ1-2, with 10 bases that match TRBD1. Germline loops: CDR1 DFQATT, CDR2 SNEGSKA (reference sequence). Losses at the gene ends were 6 bases for V and 6 bases for J; bases not matched to a gene: 10. The CDR3 is 14 amino acids. The CDR3 here is CSAHPGTGVDGYTF. The CDR3 nucleotides are TGCAGTGCCCATCCCGGGACAGGGGTCGATGGCTACACCTTC.

The J gene is TRBJ1-1, the V gene TRBV15; D is undetermined. Germline V gives CDR1 LNHNV, CDR2 YYDKDF (reference sequence). The V gene lost 0 bases and the J gene lost 1 base, with 6 bases spanning the gap. The length of the CDR3 is 14 residues. DNA for the CDR3: TGTGCCACCAGCAGAGATAACAGGAACACTGAAGCTTTCTTT. It encodes CATSRDNRNTEAFF.

This clonotype was counted many times. The chain couples TRBV7-2 to TRBJ1-2, with unresolved D. The V gene's germline CDR1 is SGHTA and CDR2 FQGNSA. This CDR3 is built from 13 residues. V was trimmed by 5 bases and J by 0 bases, leaving 7 bases between them. The CDR3 loop is CASSRDTNYGYTF. For the CDR3, the DNA is TGTGCCAGCAGCCGGGATACTAACTATGGCTACACCTTC.

This clonotype was counted ten times or more. This chain connects TRBV27 to TRBJ2-6; D perhaps matches TRBD2 (6 bases). V shed 3 bases and J shed 0 bases, with 18 bases lying between them. Germline V gives CDR1 MNHEY, CDR2 SMNVEV (reference sequence). The CDR3 is 19 amino acids. CDR3 residues: CASSLVSEGASSGANVLTF. The DNA for the CDR3 is TGTGCCAGCAGTTTGGTCTCGGAGGGTGCCAGCTCTGGGGCCAACGTCCTGACTTTC.

This clonotype was observed at least ten times. This chain connects TRBV6-2 or TRBV6-3 to TRBJ1-1; 8 bases are a match to TRBD1. The germline V gene encodes CDR1 MNHEY and CDR2 SVGEGT. J was trimmed by 0 bases and V by 2 bases; bases with no gene match: 5. The CDR3 has 16 residues. This CDR3 is CASSYNRGTMNTEAFF. The DNA for the CDR3 is TGTGCCAGCAGTTACAACAGGGGGACCATGAACACTGAAGCTTTCTTT.

This sequence joins TRBV29-1 and TRBJ2-7; 7 bases line up with TRBD1. The ends lost 2 bases at V and 12 bases at J; junction bases unmatched: 4. The CDR3 runs to 10 residues. Germline V gene sequence: CDR1 SQVTM, CDR2 ANQGSEA. DNA for the CDR3: TGCAGCGTTGAACAGGGACAGTGGTACTTC. Protein product: CSVEQGQWYF.

This clonotype has a count of ten or more. V gene TRBV7-2 combines with J gene TRBJ1-5; D is ambiguous. CDR1 is SGHTA and CDR2 is FQGNSA in the germline V gene. The CDR3 extends over 13 amino acids. V was pared by 1 base and J by 5 bases, with 6 bases between. The CDR3 DNA is TGTGCCAGCAGCTTAGTTGGCTATCAGCCCCAGCATTTT. Protein: CASSLVGYQPQHF. The variable domain in full, with the rest retrieved from reference TRBV7-2 and TRBJ1-5, is GAGVSQSPSNKVTEKGKDVELRCDPISGHTALYWYRQSLGQGLEFLIYFQGNSAPDKSGLPSDRFSAERTGGSVSTLTIQRTQQEDSAVYLCASSLVGYQPQHFGDGTRLSIL.

V is TRBV27 and J is TRBJ2-7; D is undetermined. Germline V gene sequence: CDR1 MNHEY, CDR2 SMNVEV (reference sequence). The CDR3 spans 10 residues. Trimming left V 9 bases short and J 2 bases short, with 5 bases between. CDR3 nucleotides: TGTGCCAGTGGGCCCTACGAGCAGTACTTC. Amino acids: CASGPYEQYF.

This clonotype was counted many times. This chain joins TRBV5-1 and TRBJ2-1, with TRBD2 matching 9 bases. With 2 bases clipped from V and 2 bases from J, the junction kept 5 bases outside the gene matches. The length of the CDR3 is 16 residues. Per germline, CDR1 SGHRS and CDR2 YFSETQ. The CDR3 region is CASSLEAGGTYNEQFF. DNA of the CDR3: TGCGCCAGCAGCTTAGAAGCGGGAGGCACCTACAATGAGCAGTTCTTC.

At least ten counts were recorded for this clonotype. V gene TRBV19 combines with J gene TRBJ1-2; no clear D. Germline CDR1 and CDR2: LNHDA and SQIVND (reference sequence). Trimming removed 3 bases from V and 6 bases from J, with 8 bases in between. The CDR3 is 12 amino acids. The CDR3 spells CASSMDIHGYTF. CDR3 coding DNA: TGTGCCAGTAGTATGGATATTCATGGCTACACCTTC.

The V call is TRBV6-2 or TRBV6-3, the J call TRBJ1-1; D gene unclear. The V and J ends lost 5 bases and 1 base respectively, with 8 bases between them. The CDR3 totals 13 residues. The germline CDR1 and CDR2 sequences are MNHEY and SVGEGT. The CDR3 bases are TGTGCCAGCAGTAGACCTTCGAACACTGAAGCTTTCTTT. This translates into CASSRPSNTEAFF.

This clonotype showed up just a few times. The genes are TRBV7-3 and TRBJ2-1; D remains unclear. With 4 bases removed from V and 5 bases from J, the gap between germline ends came to 6 bases. Germline CDR1 reads SGHTA; CDR2 reads FQGTGA. This CDR3 comprises 12 residues. The DNA of the CDR3 is TGTGCCAGCAGCTCGAAACACAATGAGCAGTTCTTC. This codes for CASSSKHNEQFF.

The chain combines TRBV13 with TRBJ1-2; TRBD1 might be the D (5 bases). Germline V gives CDR1 PRHDT, CDR2 FYEKMQ (reference sequence). Trimming took 1 base from V and 4 from J, leaving 13 bases between them. The CDR3 runs 15 residues. The CDR3, as DNA: TGTGCCAGCAGCTTAGTCGGGGCCAGAACCTATGGCTACACCTTC. As protein: CASSLVGARTYGYTF. Full variable domain (outside the CDR3, taken from reference TRBV13 and TRBJ1-2): AAGVIQSPRHLIKEKRETATLKCYPIPRHDTVYWYQQGPGQDPQFLISFYEKMQSDKGSIPDRFSAQQFSDYHSELNMSSLELGDSALYFCASSLVGARTYGYTFGSGTRLTVV.

This clonotype was seen repeatedly, ten times or more. V usage is TRBV7-2 and J usage is TRBJ2-7, with 14 nucleotides matching TRBD2. The CDR3 is 18 amino acids. Germline V gives CDR1 SGHTA, CDR2 FQGNSA. V lost 0 bases and J lost 0; bases outside the gene matches: 4. The CDR3 DNA sequence: TGTGCCAGCAGCTTAGCGGGGACTAGCGGGGGAAGCTCCTACGAGCAGTACTTC. It yields the protein CASSLAGTSGGSSYEQYF.

This clonotype was seen ten or more times. The chain employs TRBV7-8 and TRBJ2-1; 8 positions match TRBD2. This CDR3 region has 19 residues. Germline V gives CDR1 SGHVS, CDR2 FQNEAQ. The V and J ends lost 1 base and 4 bases, in that order; junction bases with no gene match: 15. This chain's CDR3 is CASSLDGRMAGGLYNEQFF. Written as DNA, the CDR3 is TGTGCCAGCAGCTTAGATGGTAGAATGGCGGGGGGCCTTTACAATGAGCAGTTCTTC.

The V call is TRBV29-1, the J call TRBJ2-3; 14 bases fit TRBD2. Trimming at V came to 6 bases and at J to 1 base, leaving 6 bases not matched to a gene. CDR1 is SQVTM, CDR2 ANQGSEA, per germline. The CDR3 spans 16 residues. CDR3 in amino acids: CSVSGLAGARTDTQYF. CDR3 DNA sequence: TGCAGCGTCTCGGGACTAGCGGGAGCACGCACAGATACGCAGTATTTT.